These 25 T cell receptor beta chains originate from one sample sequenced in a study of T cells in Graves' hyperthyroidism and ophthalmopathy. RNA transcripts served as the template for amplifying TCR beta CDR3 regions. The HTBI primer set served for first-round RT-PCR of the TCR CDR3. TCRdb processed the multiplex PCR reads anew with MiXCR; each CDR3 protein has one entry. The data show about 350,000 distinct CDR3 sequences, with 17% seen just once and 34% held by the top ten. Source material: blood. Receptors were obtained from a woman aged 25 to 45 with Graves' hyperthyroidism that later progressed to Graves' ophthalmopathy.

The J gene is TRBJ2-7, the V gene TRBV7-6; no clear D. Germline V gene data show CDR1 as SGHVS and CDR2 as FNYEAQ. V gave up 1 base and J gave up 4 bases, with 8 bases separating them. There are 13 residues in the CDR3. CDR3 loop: CASSLEAEYEQYF. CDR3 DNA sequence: TGTGCCAGCAGCTTAGAGGCGGAATACGAGCAGTACTTC.

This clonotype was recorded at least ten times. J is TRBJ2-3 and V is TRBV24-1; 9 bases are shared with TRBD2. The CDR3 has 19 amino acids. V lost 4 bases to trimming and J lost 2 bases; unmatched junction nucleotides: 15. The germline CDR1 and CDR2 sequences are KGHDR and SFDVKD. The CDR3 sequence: CATSEGPDYTSGSTDTQYF. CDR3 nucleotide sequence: TGTGCCACCAGTGAAGGACCAGATTATACTAGCGGGTCCACAGATACGCAGTATTTT.

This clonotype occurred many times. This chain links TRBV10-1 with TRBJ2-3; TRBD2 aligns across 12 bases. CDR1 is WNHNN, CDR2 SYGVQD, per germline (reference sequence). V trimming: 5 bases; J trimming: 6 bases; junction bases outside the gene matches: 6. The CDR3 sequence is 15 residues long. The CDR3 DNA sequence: TGCGCCAGCAGTAAGACTAGCGGGGGACCTGATACGCAGTATTTT. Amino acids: CASSKTSGGPDTQYF.

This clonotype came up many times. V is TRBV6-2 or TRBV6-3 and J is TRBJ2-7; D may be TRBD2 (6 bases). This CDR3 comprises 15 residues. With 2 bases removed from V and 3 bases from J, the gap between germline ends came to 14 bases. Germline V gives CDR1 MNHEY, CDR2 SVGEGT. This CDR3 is CASSYVRLAYYEQYF. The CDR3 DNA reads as TGTGCCAGCAGTTACGTGCGGCTAGCGTACTACGAGCAGTACTTC.

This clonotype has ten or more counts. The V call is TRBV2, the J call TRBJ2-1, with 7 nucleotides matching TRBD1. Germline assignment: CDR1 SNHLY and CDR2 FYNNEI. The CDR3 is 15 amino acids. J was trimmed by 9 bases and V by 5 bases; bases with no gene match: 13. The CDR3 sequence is CASSNIGQDFGEQFF. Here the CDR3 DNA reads TGTGCCAGCAGTAATATCGGACAGGACTTTGGTGAGCAGTTCTTC.

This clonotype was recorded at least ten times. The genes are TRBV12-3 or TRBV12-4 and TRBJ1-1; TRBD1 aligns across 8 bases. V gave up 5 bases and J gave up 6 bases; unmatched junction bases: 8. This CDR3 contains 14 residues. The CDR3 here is CASSQGQGRAEAFF. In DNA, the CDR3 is TGTGCCAGCAGTCAAGGACAGGGTCGCGCTGAAGCTTTCTTT.

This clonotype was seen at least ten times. CDR3 protein: CAWSDWTASYEQYF. CDR3 in DNA: TGTGCCTGGAGTGATTGGACAGCTTCCTACGAGCAGTACTTC. The chain couples TRBV30 to TRBJ2-7, with a possible D match to TRBD1 (6 bases). V shed 1 base and J shed 1 base, with 11 bases lying between them. The germline V gene has CDR1 GTSNPN and CDR2 SVGIG (reference sequence). CDR3 size: 14 residues.

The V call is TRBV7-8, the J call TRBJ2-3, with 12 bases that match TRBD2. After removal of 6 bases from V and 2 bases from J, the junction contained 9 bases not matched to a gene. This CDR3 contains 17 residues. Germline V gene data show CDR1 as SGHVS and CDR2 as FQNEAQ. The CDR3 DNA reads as TGTGCCAGCAGGCTAGCGGGAGGGCCGTCGAACACAGATACGCAGTATTTT. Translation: CASRLAGGPSNTDTQYF.

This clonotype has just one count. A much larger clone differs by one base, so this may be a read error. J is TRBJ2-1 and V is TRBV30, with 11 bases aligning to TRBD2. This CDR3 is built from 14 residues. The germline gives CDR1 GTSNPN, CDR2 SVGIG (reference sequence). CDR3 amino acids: CDWSRLAGGYEQFF. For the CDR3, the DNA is TGTGACTGGAGTAGGCTAGCGGGAGGATATGAGCAGTTCTTC. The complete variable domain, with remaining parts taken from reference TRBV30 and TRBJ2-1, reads SQTIHQWPATLVQPVGSPLSLECTVEGTSNPNLYWYRQAAGRGLQLLFYSVGIGQISSEVPQNLSASRPQDRQFILSSKKLLLSDSGFYLCDWSRLAGGYEQFFGPGTRLTVL.

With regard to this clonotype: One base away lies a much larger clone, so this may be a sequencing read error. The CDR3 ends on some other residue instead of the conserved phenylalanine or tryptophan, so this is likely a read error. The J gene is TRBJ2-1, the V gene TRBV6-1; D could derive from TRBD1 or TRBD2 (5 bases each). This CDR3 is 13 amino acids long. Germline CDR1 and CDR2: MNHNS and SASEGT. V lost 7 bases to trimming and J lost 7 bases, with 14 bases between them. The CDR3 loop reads CASTPGSRNEQFS. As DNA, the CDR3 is TGTGCCAGCACCCCAGGGAGCCGAAATGAGCAGTTCTCC.

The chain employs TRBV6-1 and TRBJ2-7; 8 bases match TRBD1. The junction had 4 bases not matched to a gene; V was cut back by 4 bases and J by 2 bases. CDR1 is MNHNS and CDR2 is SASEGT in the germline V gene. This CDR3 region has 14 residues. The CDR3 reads CASSVAGGTYEQYF. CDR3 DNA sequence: TGTGCCAGCAGTGTTGCAGGGGGCACCTACGAGCAGTACTTC.

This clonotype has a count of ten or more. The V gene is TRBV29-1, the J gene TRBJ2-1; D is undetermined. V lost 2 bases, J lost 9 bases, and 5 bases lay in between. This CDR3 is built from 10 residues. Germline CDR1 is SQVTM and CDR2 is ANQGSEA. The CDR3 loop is CSVELTEQFF. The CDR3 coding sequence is TGCAGCGTTGAACTAACTGAGCAGTTCTTC.

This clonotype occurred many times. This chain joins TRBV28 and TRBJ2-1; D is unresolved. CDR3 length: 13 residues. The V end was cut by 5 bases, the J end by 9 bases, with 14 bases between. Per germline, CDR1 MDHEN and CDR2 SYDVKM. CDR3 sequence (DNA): TGTGCCAGCAGTCCCAGACCTAGGATTGAGCAGTTCTTC. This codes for CASSPRPRIEQFF.

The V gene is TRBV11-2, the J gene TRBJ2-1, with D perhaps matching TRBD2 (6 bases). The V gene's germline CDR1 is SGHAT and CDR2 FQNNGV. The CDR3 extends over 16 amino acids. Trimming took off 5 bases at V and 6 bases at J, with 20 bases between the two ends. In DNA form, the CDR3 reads TGTGCCAGCAGCGTCCGGGGACTGCCTCAGGGCAATGAGCAGTTCTTC. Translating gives CASSVRGLPQGNEQFF. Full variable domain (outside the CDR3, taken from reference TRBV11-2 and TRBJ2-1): EAGVAQSPRYKIIEKRQSVAFWCNPISGHATLYWYQQILGQGPKLLIQFQNNGVVDDSQLPKDRFSAERLKGVDSTLKIQPAKLEDSAVYLCASSVRGLPQGNEQFFGPGTRLTVL.

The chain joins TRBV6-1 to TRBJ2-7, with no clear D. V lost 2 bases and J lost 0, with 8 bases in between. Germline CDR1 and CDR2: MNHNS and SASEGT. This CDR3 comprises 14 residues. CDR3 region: CASSEIDGSYEQYF. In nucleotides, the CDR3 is TGTGCCAGCAGTGAAATAGACGGCTCCTACGAGCAGTACTTC.

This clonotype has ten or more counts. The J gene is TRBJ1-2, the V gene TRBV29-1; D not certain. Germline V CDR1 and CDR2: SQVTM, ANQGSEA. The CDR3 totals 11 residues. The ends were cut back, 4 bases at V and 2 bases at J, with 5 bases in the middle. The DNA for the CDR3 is TGCAGCGTTGTCGCCAACTATGGCTACACCTTC. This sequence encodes CSVVANYGYTF.

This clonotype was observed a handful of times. CDR3 region: CASSLGSNPTYEQYF. The CDR3 region has the DNA TGTGCCAGCAGCTTAGGTAGTAACCCTACGTACGAGCAGTACTTC. J is TRBJ2-7 and V is TRBV9; D call uncertain. Germline V gives CDR1 SGDLS, CDR2 YYNGEE. V dropped 4 bases and J dropped 4 bases, with 18 bases sitting between them. The CDR3 contains 15 residues.

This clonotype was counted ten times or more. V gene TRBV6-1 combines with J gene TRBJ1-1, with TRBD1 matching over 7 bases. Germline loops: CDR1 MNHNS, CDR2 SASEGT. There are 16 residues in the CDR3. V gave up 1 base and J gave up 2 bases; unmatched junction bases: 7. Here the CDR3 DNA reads TGTGCCAGCAGTGAAGTAAGACAGGGAGCAAACACTGAAGCTTTCTTT. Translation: CASSEVRQGANTEAFF.

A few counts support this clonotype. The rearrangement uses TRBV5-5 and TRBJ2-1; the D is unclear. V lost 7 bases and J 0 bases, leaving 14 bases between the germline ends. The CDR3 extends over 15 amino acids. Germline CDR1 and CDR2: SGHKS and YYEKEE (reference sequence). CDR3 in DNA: TGTGCCAGCCTCCGTTTTGAGAGCTCCTACAATGAGCAGTTCTTC. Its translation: CASLRFESSYNEQFF.

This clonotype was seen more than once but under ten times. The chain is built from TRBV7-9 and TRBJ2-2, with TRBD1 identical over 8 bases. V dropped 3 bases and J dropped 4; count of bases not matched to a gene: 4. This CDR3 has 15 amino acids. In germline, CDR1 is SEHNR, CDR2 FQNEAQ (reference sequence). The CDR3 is CASSFQDRVTGELFF. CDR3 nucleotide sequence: TGTGCCAGCAGCTTTCAGGACAGGGTCACCGGGGAGCTGTTTTTT.

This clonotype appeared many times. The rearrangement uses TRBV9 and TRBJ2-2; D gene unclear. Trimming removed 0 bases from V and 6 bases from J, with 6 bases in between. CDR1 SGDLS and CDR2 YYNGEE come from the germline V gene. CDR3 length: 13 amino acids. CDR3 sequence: CASSVDLPGELFF. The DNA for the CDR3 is TGTGCCAGCAGCGTAGATCTACCCGGGGAGCTGTTTTTT. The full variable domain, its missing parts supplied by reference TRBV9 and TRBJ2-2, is DSGVTQTPKHLITATGQRVTLRCSPRSGDLSVYWYQQSLDQGLQFLIQYYNGEERAKGNILERFSAQQFPDLHSELNLSSLELGDSALYFCASSVDLPGELFFGEGSRLTVL.

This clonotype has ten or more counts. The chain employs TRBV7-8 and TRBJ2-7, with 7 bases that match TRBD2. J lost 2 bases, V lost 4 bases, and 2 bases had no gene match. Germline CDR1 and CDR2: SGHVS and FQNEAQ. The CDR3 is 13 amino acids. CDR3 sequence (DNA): TGTGCCAGCAGCTCGGGGGGTGCCTACGAGCAGTACTTC. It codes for CASSSGGAYEQYF.

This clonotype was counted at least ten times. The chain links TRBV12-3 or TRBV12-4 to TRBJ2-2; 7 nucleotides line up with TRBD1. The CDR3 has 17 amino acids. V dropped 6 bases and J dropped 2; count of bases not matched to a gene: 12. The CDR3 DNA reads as TGTGCCAGCAGAGAACCCCCAGGGGGAAGAAACACCGGGGAGCTGTTTTTT. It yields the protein CASREPPGGRNTGELFF.

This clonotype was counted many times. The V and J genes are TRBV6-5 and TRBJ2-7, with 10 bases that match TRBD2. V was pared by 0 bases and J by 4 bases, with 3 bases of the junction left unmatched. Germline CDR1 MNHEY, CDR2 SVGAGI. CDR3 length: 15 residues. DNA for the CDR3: TGTGCCAGCAGTTACTCTACTAGCGGGACGTACGAGCAGTACTTC. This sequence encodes CASSYSTSGTYEQYF.

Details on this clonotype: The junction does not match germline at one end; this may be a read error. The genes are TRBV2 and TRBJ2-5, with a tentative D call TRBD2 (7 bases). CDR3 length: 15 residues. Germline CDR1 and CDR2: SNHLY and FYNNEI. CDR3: CASRGGANVKETRYF. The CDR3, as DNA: TGTGCCAGCAGAGGGGGGGCTAATGTTAAAGAGACCCGGTACTTC.